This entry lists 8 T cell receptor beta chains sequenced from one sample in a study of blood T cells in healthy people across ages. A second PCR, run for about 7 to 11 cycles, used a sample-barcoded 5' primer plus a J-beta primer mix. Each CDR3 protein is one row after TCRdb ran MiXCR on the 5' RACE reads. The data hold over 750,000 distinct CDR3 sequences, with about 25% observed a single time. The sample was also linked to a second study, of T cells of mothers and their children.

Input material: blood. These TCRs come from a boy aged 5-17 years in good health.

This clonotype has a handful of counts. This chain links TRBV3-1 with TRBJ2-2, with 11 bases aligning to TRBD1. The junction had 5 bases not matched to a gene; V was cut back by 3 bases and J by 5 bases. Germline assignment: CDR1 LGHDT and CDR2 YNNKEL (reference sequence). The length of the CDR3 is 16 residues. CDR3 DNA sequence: TGTGCCAGCAGCCACACCGGGACAGGGGGTACCGGGGAGCTGTTTTTT. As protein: CASSHTGTGGTGELFF.

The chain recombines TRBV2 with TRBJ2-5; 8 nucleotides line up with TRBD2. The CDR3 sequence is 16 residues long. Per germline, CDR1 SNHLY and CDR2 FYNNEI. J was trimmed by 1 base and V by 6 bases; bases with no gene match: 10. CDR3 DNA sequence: TGTGCCAGCAGGGCGATTAGCGGGGCGCGCCAAGAGACCCAGTACTTC. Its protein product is CASRAISGARQETQYF. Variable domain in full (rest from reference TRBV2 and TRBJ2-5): EPEVTQTPSHQVTQMGQEVILRCVPISNHLYFYWYRQILGQKVEFLVSFYNNEISEKSEIFDDQFSVERPDGSNFTLKIRSTKLEDSAMYFCASRAISGARQETQYFGPGTRLLVL.

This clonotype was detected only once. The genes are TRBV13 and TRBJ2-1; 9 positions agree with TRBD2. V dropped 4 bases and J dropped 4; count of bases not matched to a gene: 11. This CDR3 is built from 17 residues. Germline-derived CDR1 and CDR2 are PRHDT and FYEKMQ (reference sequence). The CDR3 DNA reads TGTGCCAGCAGCTCTTTAAAGGAACTAGCGGGTTACAATGAGCAGTTCTTC. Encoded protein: CASSSLKELAGYNEQFF.

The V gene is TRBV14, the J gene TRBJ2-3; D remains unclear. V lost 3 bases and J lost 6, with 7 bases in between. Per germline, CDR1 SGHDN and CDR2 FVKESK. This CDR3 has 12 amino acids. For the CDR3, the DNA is TGTGCCAGCAGCCAGTACATGGATACGCAGTATTTT. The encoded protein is CASSQYMDTQYF. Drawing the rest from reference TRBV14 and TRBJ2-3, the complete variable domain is EAGVTQFPSHSVIEKGQTVTLRCDPISGHDNLYWYRRVMGKEIKFLLHFVKESKQDESGMPNNRFLAERTGGTYSTLKVQPAELEDSGVYFCASSQYMDTQYFGPGTRLTVL.

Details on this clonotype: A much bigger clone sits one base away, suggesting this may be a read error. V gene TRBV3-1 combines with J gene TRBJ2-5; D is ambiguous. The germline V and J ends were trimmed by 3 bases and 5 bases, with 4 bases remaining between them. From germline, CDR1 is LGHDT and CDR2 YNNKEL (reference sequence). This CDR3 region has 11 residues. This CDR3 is CASSQSETQYF. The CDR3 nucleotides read TGTGCCAGCAGCCAGTCGGAGACCCAGTACTTC.

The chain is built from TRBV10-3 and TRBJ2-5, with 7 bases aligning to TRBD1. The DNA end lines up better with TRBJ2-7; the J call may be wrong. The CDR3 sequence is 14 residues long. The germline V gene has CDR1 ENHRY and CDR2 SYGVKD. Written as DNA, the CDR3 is TGTGCCATCGCAGATCCGGGACAGCCCTACGAGCAGTACTTC. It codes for CAIADPGQPYEQYF.

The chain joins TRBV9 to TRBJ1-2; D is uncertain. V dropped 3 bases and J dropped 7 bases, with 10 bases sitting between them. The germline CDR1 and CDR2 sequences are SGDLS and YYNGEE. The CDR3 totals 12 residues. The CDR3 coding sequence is TGTGCCAGCAGCGGCGCGGCGAGTGGCTACACCTTC. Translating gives CASSGAASGYTF.

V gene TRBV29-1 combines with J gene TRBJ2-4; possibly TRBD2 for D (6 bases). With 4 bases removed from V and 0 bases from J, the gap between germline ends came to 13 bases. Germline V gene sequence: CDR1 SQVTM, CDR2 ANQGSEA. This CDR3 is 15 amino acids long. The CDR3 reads CSVAGGSLAKNIQYF. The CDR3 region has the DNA TGCAGCGTTGCTGGAGGGTCCCTAGCCAAAAACATTCAGTACTTC.